These T cell receptor beta chains were read from a single sample in a study of cytomegalovirus exposure and HLA in healthy donors. Only in-frame clones appear in the TCRdb table, and some are missing; sequencing was by immunoSEQ multiplex PCR. The sample lists under 150,000 clones, roughly four fifths occurring once. Sequenced material: PBMCs. All receptors derive from a man aged 35 to 55 in good health and CMV-seropositive. The CDR3 runs from the conserved cysteine through the conserved F or W. Each record gives: V gene, clone size, D gene, J gene, CDR3 DNA, CDR3 protein. A D gene is named only where the DNA matches it firmly. Expanded clones are given a class, and other clones once, few, many or no size at all.

TRBV5-6	few	.	TRBJ2-5	TGTGCCAGCAGCTTGGAACGCCGCCCGGGAGAGACCCAGTACTTC	CASSLERRPGETQYF
TRBV9	.	TRBD1	TRBJ2-5	TGTGCCAGCAGCGCAACAGGGGTGGAGACCCAGTACTTC	CASSATGVETQYF
TRBV6-1	.	TRBD2	TRBJ2-1	TGTGCCAGCAGTGTCAGAGCGGGGGAGTACAATGAGCAGTTCTTC	CASSVRAGEYNEQFF
TRBV30	.	TRBD1	TRBJ2-7	TGTGCCTGGGCCCTATGGGGACAGGATAAGCGGTACTTC	CAWALWGQDKRYF
TRBV13	.	.	TRBJ2-5	TGTGCCAGCAGCGTAGAAGGACAGAGCCAAGAGACCCAGTACTTC	CASSVEGQSQETQYF
TRBV6-6	.	.	TRBJ1-5	TGTGCCAGCAGTCGCTTGGGGGGGGCTAATCAGCCCCAGCATTTT	CASSRLGGANQPQHF
TRBV5-6	.	.	TRBJ1-2	TGTGCCAGCAGCTTGGGGACATTTTCCTACTATGGCTACACCTTC	CASSLGTFSYYGYTF
TRBV7-9	.	.	TRBJ1-1	TGTGCCAGCAGCTTAGGGGGGGGGCTGAACACTGAAGCTTTCTTT	CASSLGGGLNTEAFF
TRBV30	.	TRBD1	TRBJ1-4	TGTGCCTGGAGCCCGACAGGGGGTATTCAAGAAAAACTGTTTTTT	CAWSPTGGIQEKLFF
TRBV7-9	.	.	TRBJ1-1	TGTGCCAGCAGCATATGGGACTTGCGTAACACTGAAGCTTTCTTT	CASSIWDLRNTEAFF
TRBV21-1	.	.	TRBJ1-2	TGTGCCAGCAGCGGGGTCGACAGGGTTTTTGGTGGCTACACCTTC	CASSGVDRVFGGYTF
TRBV15	once	.	TRBJ2-6	TGTGCCACCAGCAGAGATCTGGGGGCCAACGTCCTGACTTTC	CATSRDLGANVLTF
TRBV29-1	.	.	TRBJ2-7	TGCAGCGGAACGACAGGATGGACCAACGAGCAGTACTTC	CSGTTGWTNEQYF
TRBV9	once	TRBD1	TRBJ2-3	TGTGCCAGCAGCGTAGAAGAGGACAGGAATACGCAGTATTTT	CASSVEEDRNTQYF
TRBV10-1	once	.	TRBJ1-5	TGCGCCAGACCCCTGACAGTCAATAGCAATCAGCCCCAGCATTTT	CARPLTVNSNQPQHF
TRBV28	.	.	TRBJ2-3	TGTGCCAGCAGCCCACCGGGGACAAAAGGTTCGGATACGCAGTATTTT	CASSPPGTKGSDTQYF
TRBV5-1	once	TRBD1	TRBJ1-2	TGCGCCAGCAGCTTTACGCCGGGACAGGGGTCAGGCGACCACTTC	CASSFTPGQGSGDHF
TRBV7-2	.	.	TRBJ1-5	TGTGCCAGCAGCTTAAACAGGGGCAATCAGCCCCAGCATTTT	CASSLNRGNQPQHF
TRBV27	.	TRBD1	TRBJ2-2	TGTGCCAGCACTCGATGGACAGGGGCGAACACCGGGGAGCTGTTTTTT	CASTRWTGANTGELFF
TRBV5-1	.	TRBD1	TRBJ2-2	TGCGCCAGCAGCCCAACTGGACAGGCCTCGGGGAAGCTGTTTTTT	CASSPTGQASGKLFF
TRBV5-1	.	.	TRBJ1-4	TGCGCCAGCAGCTTGCGAGGGAATGATCCCCCAACTAATGAAAAACTGTTTTTT	CASSLRGNDPPTNEKLFF
TRBV19	.	TRBD2	TRBJ2-7	TGTGCCAGTAGCCGACTAGCGGGGTCCTACGAGCAGTACTTC	CASSRLAGSYEQYF
TRBV6-5	once	.	TRBJ2-5	TGTGCCAGCAGTTACTCGAGCCGAGGGCCCCAAGAGACCCAGTACTTC	CASSYSSRGPQETQYF
TRBV9	.	.	TRBJ1-5	TGTGCCAGCAGCGCAGACAGGACCGCTAACCTTCCCCAGCATTTT	CASSADRTANLPQHF
TRBV19	.	TRBD1	TRBJ1-2	TGTGCCAGTAGTGTTGAGGGACAGAAGAGGACCTTC	CASSVEGQKRTF
TRBV5-1	.	.	TRBJ2-5	TGCGCCAGCAGCTCCCCTTATGAAGAGACCCAGTACTTC	CASSSPYEETQYF
TRBV5-5	.	.	TRBJ2-7	TGTGCCAGCAGCAAGTCCCCAGGGCCCTCCTACGAGCAGTACTTC	CASSKSPGPSYEQYF
TRBV7-2	.	.	TRBJ2-7	TGTGCCAGCAGCTACAGAATAGGCTCCTACGAGCAGTACTTC	CASSYRIGSYEQYF
TRBV10-3	.	.	TRBJ1-2	TGTGCCATCAGTGGCCAATCGGGGGGGCGGCAACGATCCCGTGGCTACACCTTC	CAISGQSGGRQRSRGYTF
TRBV6-1	.	TRBD1	TRBJ1-1	TGTGCCAGCAGGGTCCGGGACAGAAACACTGAAGCTTTCTTT	CASRVRDRNTEAFF
TRBV7-9	.	TRBD1	TRBJ1-1	TGTGCCAGCAGCTTAAGGGACAGGGGATCTGAAGCTTTCTTT	CASSLRDRGSEAFF
TRBV27	.	.	TRBJ2-2	.	CASSFGAGELFF
TRBV27	.	.	TRBJ2-5	TGTGCCAGCATGACACACGACGAGACCCAGTACTTC	CASMTHDETQYF
TRBV9	.	TRBD1	TRBJ1-2	TGTGCCAGCAGGGATACAGGGGTTTATGGCTACACCTTC	CASRDTGVYGYTF
TRBV5-1	.	TRBD1	TRBJ2-5	TGCGCCAGCAGCCTAGGGACAGGTGGTGAGACCCAGTACTTC	CASSLGTGGETQYF
TRBV7-9	.	.	TRBJ1-2	TGTGCCAGCACCCTTACGGGGAGTGGCTACACCTTC	CASTLTGSGYTF
TRBV2	once	TRBD1	TRBJ1-1	TGTGCCAGCAGTTCCAGGGGGGCTGAAGCTTTCTTT	CASSSRGAEAFF
TRBV18	.	.	TRBJ2-3	TGTGCCAGCTCGCCACCAGCACTAGCTAGCACAGATACGCAGTATTTT	CASSPPALASTDTQYF
TRBV7-9	.	TRBD1	TRBJ2-7	TGTGCCAGCAGCTGGGGGACAGGGGGGTCCTACGAGCAGTACTTC	CASSWGTGGSYEQYF
TRBV5-4	.	.	TRBJ1-1	TGTGCCAGCAGCTTTCGACTGGCCGACGCTGAAGCTTTCTTT	CASSFRLADAEAFF
TRBV6-5	once	.	TRBJ1-2	TGTGCCAGCAGGGGAGGGAACTATGGCTACACCTTC	CASRGGNYGYTF
TRBV6-1	.	.	TRBJ1-4	TGTGCCAGCAGTGATAGGGGTTGGAATGAAAAACTGTTTTTT	CASSDRGWNEKLFF
TRBV2	.	TRBD1	TRBJ2-3	TGTGCCAGAGGACAGGGCCTCCCAGATACGCAGTATTTT	CARGQGLPDTQYF
TRBV7-2	once	TRBD1	TRBJ1-4	TGTGCCAGCAGCGTCCAGGGGGCAACTAATGAAAAACTGTTTTTT	CASSVQGATNEKLFF
TRBV9	.	TRBD2	TRBJ2-7	TGTGCCAGCAGCGTAGAACCTAGCGGGGCCTACGAGCAGTACTTC	CASSVEPSGAYEQYF
TRBV5-1	.	TRBD2	TRBJ2-7	TGCGCCAGCAGCTTGGAGGGAGGGTTCTACGAGCAGTACTTC	CASSLEGGFYEQYF
TRBV5-6	.	.	TRBJ1-4	TGTGCCAGCAGCTCCGGGGGTTTGCGCGATGAAAAACTGTTTTTT	CASSSGGLRDEKLFF
TRBV30	.	.	TRBJ1-3	TGTGCCTGGAGTGTACCCCTCGGAGAGGGAAAGTCTTCTGGAAACACCGTATATTTT	CAWSVPLGEGKSSGNTVYF
TRBV27	.	.	TRBJ1-2	TGTGCCAGCAGTTTAAGCGGGGTCTATGGCTACACCTTC	CASSLSGVYGYTF
TRBV30	.	.	TRBJ2-2	TGTGCCTGCACTAAGGGGACACAAAGGAACACCGGGGAGCTGTTTTTT	CACTKGTQRNTGELFF
TRBV5-6	.	.	TRBJ2-1	TGTGCCAGCAGCTTGGGGGGAGCCGGGCATGAGCAGTTCTTC	CASSLGGAGHEQFF
TRBV7-2	.	.	TRBJ2-2	TGTGCCAGCAGTCCAACTAGCTTGAACACCGGGGAGCTGTTTTTT	CASSPTSLNTGELFF
TRBV7-8	.	TRBD1	TRBJ2-7	TGTGCCAGCAGCCCCCAGGGACAGGCTGCCTACGAGCAGTACTTC	CASSPQGQAAYEQYF
TRBV7-3	.	.	TRBJ2-3	TGTGCCAGCAGGGATCGGCGGCGGGCAGATACGCAGTATTTT	CASRDRRRADTQYF
TRBV21-1	.	.	TRBJ2-7	TGTGCCAGCAGCGCCTACCGGGACAGGTGCTCCTACGAGCAGTACTTC	CASSAYRDRCSYEQYF
TRBV18	few	TRBD1	TRBJ2-3	TGTGCCAGCTCACCAGGGACAGGGGGCGCAGATACGCAGTATTTT	CASSPGTGGADTQYF
TRBV5-1	.	.	TRBJ2-7	TGCGCCAGCCGGTATACAGGGTCCTACGAGCAGTACTTC	CASRYTGSYEQYF
TRBV4-1	once	.	TRBJ2-2	TGCGCCAGCAGCCAAGCACTCGGGGAGCTGTTTTTT	CASSQALGELFF
TRBV7-9	.	TRBD2	TRBJ2-4	TGTTCCAGCAGCCCCGGGACTAGCGGGTCAAACATTCAGTACTTC	CSSSPGTSGSNIQYF